What follows are 7 T cell receptor beta chains derived from one specimen sequenced in a study of T cell repertoires in cytomegalovirus infection. TCRdb recomputed calls from the reads with MiXCR, one row per CDR3 protein. Here the sample spans fewer than 550,000 distinct CDR3 sequences, 30% to 40% being singletons. Sequences were obtained from PBMCs. These receptors all come from a human donor in good health (CMV status not recorded). Some clones in this sample may be carry-over from other donors' samples.

A remark on this clonotype: Compared with germline, one end of the junction differs, possibly owing to a read error. The CDR3 is CASSPRLAGYDQYF. The DNA for the CDR3 is TGTGCCAGCAGCCCCCGACTAGCTGGTTACGATCAGTACTTC. This chain uses TRBV9 with TRBJ2-7, with 7 bases that match TRBD2. Per the germline V gene, CDR1 is SGDLS and CDR2 is YYNGEE. This CDR3 has 14 amino acids.

V gene TRBV19 combines with J gene TRBJ1-2, with a possible D match to TRBD1 (6 bases). The V and J ends lost 3 bases and 7 bases respectively, with 18 bases between them. Germline V lookup: CDR1 LNHDA, CDR2 SQIVND (reference sequence). This CDR3 is 15 amino acids long. The CDR3 nucleotides read TGTGCCAGTAGTATCCTACAGGGCGGATGGTCTGGCTACACCTTC. Protein sequence: CASSILQGGWSGYTF.

The CDR3 DNA is TGTGCCAGTCGGGGGGGGAGGTCCAATGAGCAGTTCTTC. It translates to CASRGGRSNEQFF. The chain carries TRBV7-2 and TRBJ2-1; 8 nucleotides align to TRBD2. The CDR3 has 13 amino acids. Looked up from germline, CDR1 is SGHTA and CDR2 is FQGNSA. Unmatched junction bases numbered 7, after V lost 9 bases and J lost 6 bases.

The V call is TRBV6-1, the J call TRBJ1-5, with D possibly TRBD1 on 6 matching bases. The germline CDR1 and CDR2 sequences are MNHNS and SASEGT. This CDR3 comprises 15 residues. Trimming removed 7 bases from V and 1 base from J, with 14 bases in between. The CDR3 DNA reads as TGTGCCAGCAAGCGCCCAGGGGAGAGCAATCAGCCCCAGCATTTT. It translates to CASKRPGESNQPQHF.

This clonotype was recorded many times. The CDR3 DNA reads as TGTGCCAGCAGTATATGGGGGGATACGCAGTATTTT. Translating it yields CASSIWGDTQYF. The J gene is TRBJ2-3, the V gene TRBV25-1; D could derive from TRBD1 or TRBD2 (5 bases each). This CDR3 has 12 amino acids. V was shortened by 5 bases and J by 6 bases, with 9 bases between the two germline ends. CDR1 is MGHDK and CDR2 is SYGVNS in the germline V gene.

The chain employs TRBV2 and TRBJ2-1; TRBD2 matches 11 bases. Trimming removed 3 bases from V and 4 bases from J; junction bases left unmatched: 2. The germline CDR1 and CDR2 sequences are SNHLY and FYNNEI. The CDR3 contains 15 residues. CDR3 sequence reads: CASSDGTSGYNEQFF. CDR3 nucleotides: TGTGCCAGCAGTGATGGGACTAGCGGATACAATGAGCAGTTCTTC. The full variable domain, with the rest looked up from reference TRBV2 and TRBJ2-1, is EPEVTQTPSHQVTQMGQEVILRCVPISNHLYFYWYRQILGQKVEFLVSFYNNEISEKSEIFDDQFSVERPDGSNFTLKIRSTKLEDSAMYFCASSDGTSGYNEQFFGPGTRLTVL.

There are many counts of this clonotype. J is TRBJ2-3 and V is TRBV7-2, with D unclear. Germline V gene data show CDR1 as SGHTA and CDR2 as FQGNSA. V was shortened by 5 bases and J by 5 bases, with 8 bases between the two germline ends. The CDR3 consists of 12 residues. CDR3: CASSAYGDTQYF. The CDR3 nucleotides are TGTGCCAGCAGCGCATACGGAGATACGCAGTATTTT.